This T cell receptor (beta chain) is drawn from a study of T-cell memory formation after mild COVID-19. Study-wide points: Shrinking CD4+ clones resided mostly in CM and EM, and CD8+ ones in EMRA. CD4/CD8 balance held among clones contracting day 15 to 85, and later expanders leaned CD4+. Certain responding clones were present in pre-infection memory, suggesting participation of cross-reactive memory.

Using constant-segment primers, 5'RACE produced TCR alpha and TCR beta cDNA libraries carrying sample barcodes and UMIs. TCRdb itself ran the 5' RACE reads through MiXCR, one entry per CDR3 protein. The sample contains roughly 120,000 distinct CDR3 sequences, around a sixth of which appear only once. Comment on this clonotype: Its target is unknown.

Germline assignment: CDR1 SGHTA and CDR2 FQGNSA. This CDR3 has 12 residues. V was pared by 3 bases and J by 7 bases, with 4 bases between. Specimen: PBMCs or a T cell subset sorted from them (not recorded which). This chain uses TRBV7-2 with TRBJ1-6; D is uncertain. The clonotype originates from an adult woman who had mild COVID-19 (a few samples of this study predate the infection). Cell type and time point are not known. CDR3 residues: CASSFPNSPLHF. Written as DNA, the CDR3 is TGTGCCAGCAGCTTTCCCAATTCACCCCTCCACTTT.